Listed below are T cell receptor beta chains from one sample, sequenced in a study of CD8 T cells in Susac syndrome. TCRdb passed the immunoSEQ multiplex PCR reads through MiXCR, listing each CDR3 protein once. The table lists 100,000 to 150,000 distinct CDR3 sequences, just under 95% of them singletons. Sequencing was performed on CD8+ T cells from PBMCs. All receptors come from a human donor with Susac syndrome. Each CDR3 is given with its conserved first and last residue. Fields, in order: CDR3 DNA, CDR3 protein, V gene, J gene, clone size, D gene. D genes are given only for firm matches. Part of the rows lack a size; the others show once, few, many or a class for expanded clones.

CDR3nt: TGTGCCAGCTCGACCGAAGCAGGAGAGACCCAGTACTTC; CDR3aa: CASSTEAGETQYF; v_gene: TRBV18; j_gene: TRBJ2-5; abundance: NA; d_gene: NA
CDR3nt: TGTGCCAGCAGTTTGGCCTATGGCTACACCTTC; CDR3aa: CASSLAYGYTF; v_gene: TRBV12-3/TRBV12-4; j_gene: TRBJ1-2; abundance: few; d_gene: NA
CDR3nt: TGTGCCAGCAGCTCTAGTTCGAACACTGAAGCTTTCTTT; CDR3aa: CASSSSSNTEAFF; v_gene: TRBV7-9; j_gene: TRBJ1-1; abundance: NA; d_gene: NA
CDR3nt: TGTGCCAGCCAGTTGTACGGGACAGGTCCAGGCGGGGAGCTGTTTTTT; CDR3aa: CASQLYGTGPGGELFF; v_gene: TRBV2; j_gene: TRBJ2-2; abundance: NA; d_gene: TRBD1
CDR3nt: TGTGCCAGCAGCCAAAGGGACAGGGGCGTCTACGGTGAGCAGTTCTTC; CDR3aa: CASSQRDRGVYGEQFF; v_gene: TRBV14; j_gene: TRBJ2-1; abundance: NA; d_gene: TRBD1
CDR3nt: TGCGCCAGCAGCCAAGAGAGAACAGGGGATCCCTACGAGCAGTACTTC; CDR3aa: CASSQERTGDPYEQYF; v_gene: TRBV4-3; j_gene: TRBJ2-7; abundance: once; d_gene: TRBD1
CDR3nt: TGTGCCAGCAGTTTAATGGGGAGAGCCACAGATACGCAGTATTTT; CDR3aa: CASSLMGRATDTQYF; v_gene: TRBV28; j_gene: TRBJ2-3; abundance: NA; d_gene: NA
CDR3nt: TGTGCCAGCAGCGGAAAACTAGCGGGAGGGCCCTACGAGCAGTACTTC; CDR3aa: CASSGKLAGGPYEQYF; v_gene: TRBV9; j_gene: TRBJ2-7; abundance: NA; d_gene: TRBD2
CDR3nt: TGTGCCAGCAGTGACCCCGAAGGCGGCGAGCAGTACTTC; CDR3aa: CASSDPEGGEQYF; v_gene: TRBV6-4; j_gene: TRBJ2-7; abundance: NA; d_gene: NA
CDR3nt: TGTGCCAGCAGCTTGTTCAGGGGCGGGCACGAGCAGTACTTC; CDR3aa: CASSLFRGGHEQYF; v_gene: TRBV5-6; j_gene: TRBJ2-7; abundance: NA; d_gene: NA
CDR3nt: TGTGCCAGCAGCCAAAAGGGGGGAATCACAGATACGCAGTATTTT; CDR3aa: CASSQKGGITDTQYF; v_gene: TRBV12-3/TRBV12-4; j_gene: TRBJ2-3; abundance: NA; d_gene: NA
CDR3nt: TGTGCCAGTTCGACAGCTGCCCCTGAGCAGTTCTTC; CDR3aa: CASSTAAPEQFF; v_gene: TRBV19; j_gene: TRBJ2-1; abundance: NA; d_gene: NA
CDR3nt: TGTGCCAGCGCGTTGGAGTTCGCCTATAATTCACCCCTCCACTTT; CDR3aa: CASALEFAYNSPLHF; v_gene: TRBV27; j_gene: TRBJ1-6; abundance: NA; d_gene: NA
CDR3nt: TGCAGTGCTAGTGGTGGGCCCCCGAGCGCCGAGCCATACAATGAGCAGTTCTTC; CDR3aa: CSASGGPPSAEPYNEQFF; v_gene: TRBV20-1; j_gene: TRBJ2-1; abundance: NA; d_gene: NA
CDR3nt: TGTGCCAGCATCCCAGAGACTAGCGGGATTTTGAATGAGCAGTTCTTC; CDR3aa: CASIPETSGILNEQFF; v_gene: TRBV6-2/TRBV6-3; j_gene: TRBJ2-1; abundance: NA; d_gene: TRBD2
CDR3nt: TGTGCCTGGAGTGACCTGGGGAACACTGAAGCTTTCTTT; CDR3aa: CAWSDLGNTEAFF; v_gene: TRBV30; j_gene: TRBJ1-1; abundance: NA; d_gene: NA
CDR3nt: TGTGCCAGCAGTTTCCTCCGGGTCGCCCACAATGAGCAGTTCTTC; CDR3aa: CASSFLRVAHNEQFF; v_gene: TRBV12-3/TRBV12-4; j_gene: TRBJ2-1; abundance: NA; d_gene: NA